What follows is one T cell receptor beta chain and its context. The authors' processing: Amplification of reference gene primers provided the estimated nucleated cell counts. Measured with immunoSEQ multiplex PCR; TCRdb has only the in-frame clones, and not every one. That table supplies the V and J calls and clone size; D and trimming were determined from the DNA. The table has around 93,000 clones, roughly four fifths seen once. The data derive from a study of blood T cell repertoires in COVID-19. Study background: The United States, Italy and Spain supplied acute and convalescent COVID-19 samples. PBMCs, B-cell-depleted T cells, or T cells were the source of the cDNA or gDNA that made up the material.

What was sequenced was peripheral blood. The receptor was derived from a man aged 60 to 75 with acute or convalescent COVID-19.

CDR3 DNA: TGTGCCAGCAGTACCCCGGGGGGGGGCTACACCTTC. Encoded protein: CASSTPGGGYTF. The V call is TRBV12-3 or TRBV12-4, the J call TRBJ1-2; D might be TRBD1 (5 bases). This CDR3 has 12 amino acids. Trimming took off 5 bases at V and 8 bases at J, with 12 bases between the two ends.